Listed below are T cell receptor beta chains from one sample, sequenced in a study of CD8 T cells in ankylosing spondylitis. TCRdb re-derived calls from the 5' RACE reads in MiXCR, one entry per CDR3 protein. The sample has hundreds of thousands of distinct CDR3 sequences, approximately 12% seen once. Sequenced sample: blood, either unsorted or a sorted T cell fraction (not recorded which). The receptors originated from a male donor with ankylosing spondylitis. The CDR3 runs from the conserved cysteine through the conserved F or W. Each record gives: CDR3 DNA, CDR3 protein, V gene, D gene, J gene, clone size. D genes are given only for firm matches. Clone size is shown for a subset of rows, as once, few, many or a class of expanded clone.

DNA: TGCAGCGTTCGCAAGCTCAGTGGATACGAGCAGTACTTC; CDR3: CSVRKLSGYEQYF; V: TRBV29-1; D: NA; J: TRBJ2-7; size: many
DNA: TGTGCCAGCAGCTTAGGTCGGAGGGCGGAGTTCACAGATACGCAGTATTTT; CDR3: CASSLGRRAEFTDTQYF; V: TRBV7-2; D: NA; J: TRBJ2-3; size: many
DNA: TGCAGTGCTAGAAGGGAGGGGGGCCTCTACGAGCAGTACTTC; CDR3: CSARREGGLYEQYF; V: TRBV20-1; D: NA; J: TRBJ2-7; size: many
DNA: TGTGCCAGCAGTTTTCTCTTAGGGCAACACTACGAGCAGTACTTC; CDR3: CASSFLLGQHYEQYF; V: TRBV28; D: NA; J: TRBJ2-7; size: NA
DNA: TGTGCCAGCAGCCCGGGTGGCGGGAGCACAGATACGCAGTATTTT; CDR3: CASSPGGGSTDTQYF; V: TRBV4-2; D: NA; J: TRBJ2-3; size: NA
DNA: TGTGCCAGCAGCCAGTACACCGACGGTGAGCAGTTCTTC; CDR3: CASSQYTDGEQFF; V: TRBV3-1; D: NA; J: TRBJ2-1; size: NA
DNA: TGTGCCATCAGTGGACAAGGAAACACCATATATTTT; CDR3: CAISGQGNTIYF; V: TRBV10-3; D: NA; J: TRBJ1-3; size: many
DNA: TGCGCCAGCAGCCAGGGCGACTTACCCGGGCAGCCCCAGCATTTT; CDR3: CASSQGDLPGQPQHF; V: TRBV4-1; D: NA; J: TRBJ1-5; size: NA
DNA: TGCAGTGCGGGGGGGTCCTACCAAGAGACCCAGTACTTC; CDR3: CSAGGSYQETQYF; V: TRBV20-1; D: TRBD2; J: TRBJ2-5; size: few
DNA: TGTGCCAGCAGTTTCTTGCAGGGATGGTATTTT; CDR3: CASSFLQGWYF; V: TRBV28; D: NA; J: TRBJ2-3; size: NA
DNA: TGCGCCAGCAGCTCACGAAGCTTAGCGGGGGAGCAGTACTTC; CDR3: CASSSRSLAGEQYF; V: TRBV5-1; D: TRBD2; J: TRBJ2-7; size: few
DNA: TGTGCCAGCAGCCCTACAGGGTACGAGCAGTTCTTC; CDR3: CASSPTGYEQFF; V: TRBV7-2; D: NA; J: TRBJ2-1; size: many
DNA: TGCAGTGCTAGTGGCCTAGCTTCGTCCCACAATGAGCAGTTCTTC; CDR3: CSASGLASSHNEQFF; V: TRBV20-1; D: NA; J: TRBJ2-1; size: NA
DNA: TGTGCCATCAGCTGGGACAGGGGAGGAAGTGGCTACACCTTC; CDR3: CAISWDRGGSGYTF; V: TRBV10-3; D: TRBD1; J: TRBJ1-2; size: NA
DNA: TGTGCCAGCAGTTTATATTCGTGGACTAGCGGGGGGAAAAGACAGTTCTTC; CDR3: CASSLYSWTSGGKRQFF; V: TRBV12-3/TRBV12-4; D: TRBD2; J: TRBJ2-1; size: few
DNA: TGTGCCAGCAGTAACGGACTAGCCACAGAGACCCAGTACTTC; CDR3: CASSNGLATETQYF; V: TRBV6-2/TRBV6-3; D: TRBD2; J: TRBJ2-5; size: NA
DNA: TGTGCCAGCAGTAAATTAAGGACCATGAACACTGAAGCTTTCTTT; CDR3: CASSKLRTMNTEAFF; V: TRBV6-1; D: NA; J: TRBJ1-1; size: many